The 27 T cell receptor beta chains given below trace back to one sample, sequenced in a study of T cell changes during pregnancy in multiple sclerosis. Generated by immunoSEQ multiplex PCR, the TCRdb table keeps only in-frame clones and is missing some. The sample lists tens of thousands of clones; 90% to 95% were seen once. The specimen comprised CD4+ T cells from peripheral blood mononuclear cells, sampled in the second trimester of pregnancy. All receptors derive from a female donor with multiple sclerosis, enrolled in a pregnancy study.

This chain uses TRBV5-1 with TRBJ1-4; D not resolved. This CDR3 is built from 14 residues. CDR1 SGHRS and CDR2 YFSETQ come from the germline V gene. V was cut by 0 bases and J by 5 bases, with 8 bases left in between. CDR3 amino acids: CASSLGALNEKLFF. The CDR3, as DNA: TGCGCCAGCAGCTTGGGGGCGCTGAATGAAAAACTGTTTTTT.

This chain links TRBV29-1 with TRBJ2-7, with D tentatively TRBD1 (6 bases). CDR3 length: 12 amino acids. In germline, CDR1 is SQVTM, CDR2 ANQGSEA. Trimming removed 6 bases from V and 4 bases from J, with 13 bases in between. The CDR3 DNA reads as TGCAGCGTCGCAAAGGACAGTTACGAGCAGTACTTC. It translates to CSVAKDSYEQYF.

This sequence joins TRBV28 and TRBJ2-2; tentatively, D is TRBD2 (7 bases). The CDR3 is made up of 15 amino acids. Germline assignment: CDR1 MDHEN and CDR2 SYDVKM. Trimming took 5 bases from V and 6 from J, leaving 16 bases between them. The CDR3 here is CASSLPRGASGELFF. The CDR3 nucleotides read TGTGCCAGCAGTCTCCCCCGGGGGGCGTCCGGGGAGCTGTTTTTT. Complete variable domain (other parts from reference TRBV28 and TRBJ2-2): DVKVTQSSRYLVKRTGEKVFLECVQDMDHENMFWYRQDPGLGLRLIYFSYDVKMKEKGDIPEGYSVSREKKERFSLILESASTNQTSMYLCASSLPRGASGELFFGEGSRLTVL.

CDR3 coding DNA: TGTGCCAGCAGTGAATCGCGGGGAGGGGAGGCGGCCGGGGAGCTGTTTTTT. The encoded protein is CASSESRGGEAAGELFF. The chain links TRBV25-1 to TRBJ2-2; 7 nucleotides match TRBD2. With 1 base clipped from V and 6 bases from J, the junction kept 11 bases outside the gene matches. Germline assignment: CDR1 MGHDK and CDR2 SYGVNS. The CDR3 consists of 17 residues.

This chain connects TRBV7-2 to TRBJ2-1; TRBD2 agrees at 10 bases. Per germline, CDR1 SGHTA and CDR2 FQGNSA. Trimming at V came to 6 bases and at J to 9 bases, leaving 14 bases not matched to a gene. CDR3 length: 16 residues. This CDR3 is CASSSSRASGSGEQFF. Here the CDR3 DNA reads TGTGCCAGCAGTTCCTCGAGGGCTAGCGGGAGTGGTGAGCAGTTCTTC.

This clone was found once. Here the CDR3 reads CASSRRDRGNYGYTF. The DNA of the CDR3 is TGTGCCAGCAGCCGCCGGGACAGGGGGAACTATGGCTACACCTTC. This chain connects TRBV7-8 to TRBJ1-2; TRBD1 matches at 11 bases. CDR1 and CDR2 from the germline V gene are SGHVS and FQNEAQ. This CDR3 has 15 amino acids. The junction had 4 bases not matched to a gene; V was cut back by 5 bases and J by 2 bases.

V and J are TRBV4-2 and TRBJ2-2; 8 positions agree with TRBD2. Looked up from germline, CDR1 is LGHNA and CDR2 is YNFKEQ. The trim removed 0 bases at V and 7 bases at J, leaving 10 bases unmatched. The CDR3 covers 17 residues. The CDR3 loop is CASSQDLTGGRVGELFF. Here the CDR3 DNA reads TGTGCCAGCAGCCAAGATTTGACGGGAGGGCGGGTCGGGGAGCTGTTTTTT.

The chain is built from TRBV5-1 and TRBJ2-7; 10 nucleotides line up with TRBD2. Germline V gene sequence: CDR1 SGHRS, CDR2 YFSETQ. V was clipped by 3 bases and J by 3 bases; unmatched bases: 6. The CDR3 is 15 amino acids. The DNA for the CDR3 is TGCGCCAGCAGCTCAAGGACTAGCGGCAACTACGAGCAGTACTTC. Protein sequence: CASSSRTSGNYEQYF.

The chain is built from TRBV10-2 and TRBJ1-2, with no clear D. Trimming took off 4 bases at V and 3 bases at J, with 9 bases between the two ends. This CDR3 is 13 amino acids long. The V gene's germline CDR1 is WSHSY and CDR2 SAAADI. CDR3 nucleotides: TGCGCCAGCAGTGGAACCGGGGACTATGGCTACACCTTC. Translated, it gives CASSGTGDYGYTF.

Written as DNA, the CDR3 is TGTGCCAGCGCCGAACAGGGTCTAGATGGCTACACCTTC. This translates into CASAEQGLDGYTF. The rearrangement joins TRBV19 to TRBJ1-2, with a possible D match to TRBD1 (6 bases). Trimming removed 9 bases at V and 6 bases at J, with 17 bases between. Germline-derived CDR1 and CDR2 are LNHDA and SQIVND (reference sequence). The CDR3 has 13 amino acids.

The J gene is TRBJ2-5, the V gene TRBV11-2; 7 positions agree with TRBD1. The CDR3 spans 13 residues. Losses at the gene ends were 7 bases for V and 1 base for J; bases not matched to a gene: 3. Germline loops: CDR1 SGHAT, CDR2 FQNNGV. This CDR3 reads CASTRTGQETQYF. The CDR3 DNA sequence: TGTGCCAGCACCCGGACAGGCCAAGAGACCCAGTACTTC.

This clone was seen a handful of times. The chain carries TRBV30 and TRBJ1-5, with 7 bases fitting TRBD1. Germline values: CDR1 GTSNPN, CDR2 SVGIG (reference sequence). The CDR3 is 15 residues long. Losses at the gene ends were 2 bases for V and 3 bases for J; bases not matched to a gene: 7. CDR3 sequence reads: CAWSSPGQYNQPQHF. CDR3 bases: TGTGCCTGGAGTTCTCCGGGACAGTACAATCAGCCCCAGCATTTT.

V and J are TRBV19 and TRBJ2-7; 8 bases align to TRBD1. V shed 5 bases, J shed 2 bases, and the junction held 5 bases outside the gene matches. Germline lookup yields CDR1 LNHDA and CDR2 SQIVND (reference sequence). The CDR3 runs 14 residues. The DNA for the CDR3 is TGTGCCAGTAGTCCTACGACAGGGGCCTACGAGCAGTACTTC. This gives the protein CASSPTTGAYEQYF.

V and J are TRBV30 and TRBJ1-1; 7 positions agree with TRBD1. The CDR3 runs to 13 residues. The germline V gene has CDR1 GTSNPN and CDR2 SVGIG (reference sequence). With V trimmed by 0 bases and J by 7 bases, 5 bases remained unmatched. CDR3 residues: CAWSVQGLSEAFF. The CDR3 nucleotides are TGTGCCTGGAGTGTACAGGGGTTGAGTGAAGCTTTCTTT.

This clone was recorded only once. The chain recombines TRBV19 with TRBJ2-5; 9 bases match TRBD1. There are 14 residues in the CDR3. V gave up 5 bases and J gave up 5 bases; unmatched junction bases: 6. CDR1 and CDR2 from the germline V gene are LNHDA and SQIVND (reference sequence). CDR3 nucleotide sequence: TGTGCCAGTAGTTTGGGCGGGACAGGGGAGACCCAGTACTTC. Translated, it gives CASSLGGTGETQYF.

The rearrangement joins TRBV5-4 to TRBJ2-5; 8 bases are shared with TRBD2. Germline lookup yields CDR1 SGHNT and CDR2 YYREEE (reference sequence). The CDR3 sequence is 15 residues long. Trimming removed 1 base from V and 7 bases from J; junction bases left unmatched: 9. CDR3: CASSLKGARGGTQYF. CDR3 bases: TGTGCCAGCAGCTTGAAAGGCGCCCGGGGGGGGACCCAGTACTTC.

The rearrangement joins TRBV7-2 to TRBJ2-3; D is possibly TRBD2 (5 bases). Per germline, CDR1 SGHTA and CDR2 FQGNSA. Between the trimmed V and J ends, which lost 4 bases and 4 bases, there was a span of 12 bases. This CDR3 is 14 amino acids long. The CDR3, as DNA: TGTGCCAGCAGCTCCGGAGGTGGGGCAGATACGCAGTATTTT. Its protein product is CASSSGGGADTQYF.

The CDR3 protein is CASSEDGTGANQPQHF. As DNA, the CDR3 is TGTGCCAGCAGTGAGGACGGGACAGGGGCCAATCAGCCCCAGCATTTT. The chain links TRBV25-1 to TRBJ1-5, with 10 bases aligning to TRBD1. The CDR3 consists of 16 residues. V lost 3 bases to trimming and J lost 3 bases; unmatched junction nucleotides: 5. Looked up from germline, CDR1 is MGHDK and CDR2 is SYGVNS.

The chain recombines TRBV2 with TRBJ1-5, with a weak D call TRBD1 (5 bases). Germline-derived CDR1 and CDR2 are SNHLY and FYNNEI. The germline V and J ends were trimmed by 6 bases and 7 bases, with 16 bases remaining between them. The CDR3 extends over 14 amino acids. The CDR3 protein is CASRFPRVGQPQHF. CDR3 DNA sequence: TGTGCCAGCAGGTTCCCCAGGGTAGGCCAGCCCCAGCATTTT.

V is TRBV11-2 and J is TRBJ2-1, with 7 bases that match TRBD2. Germline V gene sequence: CDR1 SGHAT, CDR2 FQNNGV. There are 16 residues in the CDR3. V was clipped by 5 bases and J by 4 bases; unmatched bases: 11. As DNA, the CDR3 is TGTGCCAGCAGCCCAATAGCGGGCCAGAGTTACAATGAGCAGTTCTTC. It translates to CASSPIAGQSYNEQFF. The full variable domain, in which reference TRBV11-2 and TRBJ2-1 provide the parts outside the CDR3, is EAGVAQSPRYKIIEKRQSVAFWCNPISGHATLYWYQQILGQGPKLLIQFQNNGVVDDSQLPKDRFSAERLKGVDSTLKIQPAKLEDSAVYLCASSPIAGQSYNEQFFGPGTRLTVL.

This sequence joins TRBV5-1 and TRBJ2-3; possibly TRBD2 for D (5 bases). The CDR3 covers 16 residues. Trimming removed 1 base from V and 0 bases from J, with 12 bases in between. The germline V gene has CDR1 SGHRS and CDR2 YFSETQ. The CDR3 DNA reads TGCGCCAGCAGCTTGTCCGGTAGGACTAGCACAGATACGCAGTATTTT. Its translation: CASSLSGRTSTDTQYF.

This clone has a handful of counts. The DNA for the CDR3 is TGTGCCAGCACCCTACGTAGCGGGAGGCTAAGCTCCTACGAGCAGTACTTC. Encoded protein: CASTLRSGRLSSYEQYF. This chain joins TRBV13 and TRBJ2-7, with TRBD2 identical over 10 bases. CDR3 length: 17 amino acids. In germline, CDR1 is PRHDT, CDR2 FYEKMQ (reference sequence). V lost 7 bases, J lost 0 bases, and 12 bases stayed unmatched. The full variable domain, with the rest looked up from reference TRBV13 and TRBJ2-7, is AAGVIQSPRHLIKEKRETATLKCYPIPRHDTVYWYQQGPGQDPQFLISFYEKMQSDKGSIPDRFSAQQFSDYHSELNMSSLELGDSALYFCASTLRSGRLSSYEQYFGPGTRLTVT.

This chain uses TRBV5-6 with TRBJ1-2; 8 bases match TRBD1. The V segment lost 4 bases and the J segment 5 bases; nucleotides outside the gene matches: 13. Germline V gene sequence: CDR1 SGHDT, CDR2 YYEEEE. This CDR3 contains 16 residues. CDR3 loop: CASSPGRAGGVYGYTF. The CDR3 nucleotides are TGTGCCAGCAGCCCCGGTCGGGCAGGGGGCGTTTATGGCTACACCTTC.

The chain joins TRBV5-4 to TRBJ1-2; D might be TRBD1 (5 bases). Germline V CDR1 and CDR2: SGHNT, YYREEE (reference sequence). V shed 5 bases and J shed 8 bases, with 16 bases lying between them. The CDR3 length is 13 residues. The CDR3: CASRPPGEAGYTF. CDR3 DNA sequence: TGTGCCAGCAGACCTCCGGGGGAGGCAGGCTACACCTTC.

The V and J genes are TRBV6-1 and TRBJ2-3; possible D gene TRBD2, 5 bases. The CDR3 has 15 amino acids. Germline CDR1 is MNHNS and CDR2 is SASEGT. Trimming removed 7 bases at V and 2 bases at J, with 16 bases between. CDR3 residues: CASTRSGNPTDTQYF. The CDR3 nucleotides read TGTGCCAGCACACGCAGCGGAAACCCCACAGATACGCAGTATTTT.

The count of this clone is one. This chain joins TRBV5-1 and TRBJ2-3, with D unresolved. Per germline, CDR1 SGHRS and CDR2 YFSETQ. The CDR3 consists of 12 residues. Trimming cost V 0 bases and J 6 bases, with 5 bases left between them. The CDR3 protein is CASSLGRDTQYF. The CDR3 DNA follows: TGCGCCAGCAGCTTGGGTCGGGATACGCAGTATTTT.

V usage is TRBV5-6 and J usage is TRBJ1-2, with 11 bases identical to TRBD1. Germline V lookup: CDR1 SGHDT, CDR2 YYEEEE. There are 15 residues in the CDR3. J was trimmed by 4 bases and V by 4 bases; bases with no gene match: 6. CDR3 sequence (DNA): TGTGCCAGCAGCCCGGGACAGGGGGGAAGCTATGGCTACACCTTC. Translated, it gives CASSPGQGGSYGYTF.